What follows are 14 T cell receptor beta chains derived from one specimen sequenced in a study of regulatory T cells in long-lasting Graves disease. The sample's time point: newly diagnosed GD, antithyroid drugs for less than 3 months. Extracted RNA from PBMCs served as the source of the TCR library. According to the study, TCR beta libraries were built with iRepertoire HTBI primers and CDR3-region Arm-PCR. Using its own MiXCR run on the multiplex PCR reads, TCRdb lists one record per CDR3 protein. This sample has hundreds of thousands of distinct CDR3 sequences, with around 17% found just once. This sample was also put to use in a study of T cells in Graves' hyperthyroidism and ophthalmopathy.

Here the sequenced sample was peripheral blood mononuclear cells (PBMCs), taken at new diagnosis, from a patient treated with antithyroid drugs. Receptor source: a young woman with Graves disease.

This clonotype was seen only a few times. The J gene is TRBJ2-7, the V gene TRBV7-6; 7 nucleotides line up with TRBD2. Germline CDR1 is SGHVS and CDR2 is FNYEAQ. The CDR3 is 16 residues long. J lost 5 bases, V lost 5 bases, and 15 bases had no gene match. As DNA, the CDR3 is TGTGCCAGCAGCGCCATCGGGGCGGGAGCCCTGGACGAGCAGTACTTC. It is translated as CASSAIGAGALDEQYF.

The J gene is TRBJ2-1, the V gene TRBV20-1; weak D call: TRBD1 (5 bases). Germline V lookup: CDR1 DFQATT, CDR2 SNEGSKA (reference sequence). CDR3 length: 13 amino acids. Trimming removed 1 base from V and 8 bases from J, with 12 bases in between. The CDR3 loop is CSARVWQGHEQFF. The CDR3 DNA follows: TGCAGTGCTAGAGTCTGGCAGGGCCATGAGCAGTTCTTC.

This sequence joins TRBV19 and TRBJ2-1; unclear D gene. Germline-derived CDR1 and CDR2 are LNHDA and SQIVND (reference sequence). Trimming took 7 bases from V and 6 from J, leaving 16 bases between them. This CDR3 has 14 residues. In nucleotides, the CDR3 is TGTGCCAGTACCGCCCCGCCTCCCTCCAATGAGCAGTTCTTC. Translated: CASTAPPPSNEQFF.

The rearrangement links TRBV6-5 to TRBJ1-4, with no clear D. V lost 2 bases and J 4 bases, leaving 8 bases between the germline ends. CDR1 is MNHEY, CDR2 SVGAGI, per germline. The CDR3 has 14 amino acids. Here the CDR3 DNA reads TGTGCCAGCAGTTACGGCGCCAATAATGAAAAACTGTTTTTT. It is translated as CASSYGANNEKLFF.

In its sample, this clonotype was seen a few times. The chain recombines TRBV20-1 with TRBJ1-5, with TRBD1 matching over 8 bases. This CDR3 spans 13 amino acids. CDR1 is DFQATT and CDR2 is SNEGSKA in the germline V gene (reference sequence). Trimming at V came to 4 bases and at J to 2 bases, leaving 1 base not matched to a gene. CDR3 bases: TGCAGTGCTAAGGACAGGGGCAATCAGCCCCAGCATTTT. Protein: CSAKDRGNQPQHF.

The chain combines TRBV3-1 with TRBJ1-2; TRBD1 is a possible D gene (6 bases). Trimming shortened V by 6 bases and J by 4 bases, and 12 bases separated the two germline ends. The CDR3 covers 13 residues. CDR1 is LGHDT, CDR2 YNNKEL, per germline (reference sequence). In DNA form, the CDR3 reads TGTGCCAGCAGGCTCGACAGGACCTATGGCTACACCTTC. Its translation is CASRLDRTYGYTF. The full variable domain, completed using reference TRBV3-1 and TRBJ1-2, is DTAVSQTPKYLVTQMGNDKSIKCEQNLGHDTMYWYKQDSKKFLKIMFSYNNKELIINETVPNRFSPKSPDKAHLNLHINSLELGDSAVYFCASRLDRTYGYTFGSGTRLTVV.

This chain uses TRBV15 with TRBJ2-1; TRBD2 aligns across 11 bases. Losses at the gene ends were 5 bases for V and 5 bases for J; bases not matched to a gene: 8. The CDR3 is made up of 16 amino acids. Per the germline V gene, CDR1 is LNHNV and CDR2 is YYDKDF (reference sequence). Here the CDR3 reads CATSGRAGLADNEQFF. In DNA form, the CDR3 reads TGTGCCACCAGCGGAAGAGCGGGACTAGCGGACAATGAGCAGTTCTTC.

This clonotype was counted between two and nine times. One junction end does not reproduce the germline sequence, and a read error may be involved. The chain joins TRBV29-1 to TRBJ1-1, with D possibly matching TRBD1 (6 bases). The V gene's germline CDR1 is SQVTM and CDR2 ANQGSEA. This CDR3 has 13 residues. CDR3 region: CSSEQGRDTEAFF. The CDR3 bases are TGTAGCTCCGAACAGGGCAGGGACACTGAAGCTTTCTTT. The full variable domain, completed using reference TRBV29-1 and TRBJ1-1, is SAVISQKPSRDICQRGTSLTIQCQVDSQVTMMFWYRQQPGQSLTLIATANQGSEATYESGFVIDKFPISRPNLTFSTLTVSNMSPEDSSIYLCSSEQGRDTEAFFGQGTRLTVV.

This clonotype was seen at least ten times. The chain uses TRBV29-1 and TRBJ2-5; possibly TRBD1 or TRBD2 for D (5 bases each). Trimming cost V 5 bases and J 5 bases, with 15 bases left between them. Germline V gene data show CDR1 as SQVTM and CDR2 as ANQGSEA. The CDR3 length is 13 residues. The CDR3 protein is CSVRGSSRETQYF. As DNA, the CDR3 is TGCAGCGTTCGGGGCAGCTCGAGGGAGACCCAGTACTTC.

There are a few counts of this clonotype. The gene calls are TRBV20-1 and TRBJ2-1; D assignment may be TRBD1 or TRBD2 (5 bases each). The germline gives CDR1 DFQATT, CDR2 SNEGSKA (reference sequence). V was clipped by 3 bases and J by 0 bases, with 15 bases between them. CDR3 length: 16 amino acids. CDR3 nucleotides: TGCAGTGCTAGTACCCGGGGCGTTAGCTCCTACAATGAGCAGTTCTTC. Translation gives CSASTRGVSSYNEQFF.

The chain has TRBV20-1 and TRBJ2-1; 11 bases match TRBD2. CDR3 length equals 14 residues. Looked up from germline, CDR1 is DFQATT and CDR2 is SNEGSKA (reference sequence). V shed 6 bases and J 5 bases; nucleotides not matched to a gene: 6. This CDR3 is CSADSGRANNEQFF. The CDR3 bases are TGCAGTGCGGATAGCGGGAGGGCCAACAATGAGCAGTTCTTC.

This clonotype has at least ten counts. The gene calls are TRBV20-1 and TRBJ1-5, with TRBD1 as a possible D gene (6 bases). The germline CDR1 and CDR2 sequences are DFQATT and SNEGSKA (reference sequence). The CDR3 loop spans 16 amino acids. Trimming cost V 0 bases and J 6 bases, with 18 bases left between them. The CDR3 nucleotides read TGCAGTGCTAGAGATCGATTCGCAGGGGTGGGTCAGCCCCAGCATTTT. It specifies CSARDRFAGVGQPQHF.

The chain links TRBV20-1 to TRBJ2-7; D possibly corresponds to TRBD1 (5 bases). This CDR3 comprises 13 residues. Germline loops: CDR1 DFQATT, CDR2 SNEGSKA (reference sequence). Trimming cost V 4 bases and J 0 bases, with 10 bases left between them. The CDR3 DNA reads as TGCAGTGCTACGGACATTACCTCCTACGAGCAGTACTTC. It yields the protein CSATDITSYEQYF.

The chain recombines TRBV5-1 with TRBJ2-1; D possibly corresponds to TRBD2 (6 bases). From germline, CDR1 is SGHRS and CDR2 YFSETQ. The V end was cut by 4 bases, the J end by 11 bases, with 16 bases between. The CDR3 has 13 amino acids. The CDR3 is CASSPSGREKQFF. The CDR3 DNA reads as TGCGCCAGCAGCCCCAGCGGCCGGGAGAAGCAGTTCTTC.